The 14 T cell receptor beta chains presented below share a single source sample, sequenced in a study of control samples from healthy donors and cancer patients (TCRdb year 2020). Library prep was done by the immunoSEQ multiplex PCR assay. The source is immuneACCESS, and TCRdb retained only in-frame sequences with V and J called. Part of the clones is not carried over; for the studies checked, unresolved V genes explain less than half of this, and the remainder is unexplained. The sample contains 85,000 to 100,000 clones, 85% to 95% of them found a single time. The top ten constitute 8% of the sample. Sequencing was performed on blood. These receptors came from a man between 18 and 29 years old in good health.

The chain uses TRBV30 and TRBJ1-1; D unresolved. CDR3 length: 12 residues. Trimming stripped 5 bases from V and 4 bases from J, with 11 bases between. In germline, CDR1 is GTSNPN, CDR2 SVGIG (reference sequence). This CDR3 is CAWSGSLTEAFF. CDR3 sequence (DNA): TGTGCCTGGTCCGGGTCTCTCACTGAAGCTTTCTTT.

J is TRBJ2-7 and V is TRBV3-1 (or the pseudogene TRBV3-2), with D possibly TRBD1 on 5 matching bases. The CDR3 runs 14 residues. Germline V CDR1 and CDR2: LGHDT, YNNKEL (reference sequence). The V end was cut by 1 base, the J end by 2 bases, with 9 bases between. The DNA for the CDR3 is TGTGCCAGCAGCCAAGCGACAGTTCCCTACGAGCAGTACTTC. It is translated as CASSQATVPYEQYF.

The chain uses TRBV19 and TRBJ1-5; 9 bases are a match to TRBD1. CDR1 LNHDA and CDR2 SQIVND come from the germline V gene (reference sequence). Germline trimming cut 5 bases from V and 8 bases from J; bases unmatched to any gene: 10. The CDR3 totals 15 residues. CDR3 amino acids: CASSFTGQGPEPQHF. The CDR3 DNA reads TGTGCCAGTAGTTTCACAGGACAGGGGCCCGAGCCCCAGCATTTT.

This clone appeared once. The chain recombines TRBV27 with TRBJ1-1; perhaps TRBD1 as D (6 bases). V was trimmed by 0 bases and J by 5 bases, leaving 10 bases between them. The CDR3 runs to 14 residues. Germline V gene data show CDR1 as MNHEY and CDR2 as SMNVEV (reference sequence). This CDR3 reads CASSLSIRGTEAFF. The CDR3 DNA is TGTGCCAGCAGTTTATCGATCAGGGGAACTGAAGCTTTCTTT.

CDR3 loop: CASSLGPSGFANTGELFF. The CDR3 region has the DNA TGTGCCAGCAGCTTGGGGCCTAGCGGCTTCGCGAACACCGGGGAGCTGTTTTTT. The V and J genes are TRBV13 and TRBJ2-2, with 7 bases aligning to TRBD2. Germline lookup yields CDR1 PRHDT and CDR2 FYEKMQ (reference sequence). This CDR3 region has 18 residues. The junction had 10 bases not matched to a gene; V was cut back by 3 bases and J by 0 bases. The whole variable domain, remainder taken from reference TRBV13 and TRBJ2-2, is AAGVIQSPRHLIKEKRETATLKCYPIPRHDTVYWYQQGPGQDPQFLISFYEKMQSDKGSIPDRFSAQQFSDYHSELNMSSLELGDSALYFCASSLGPSGFANTGELFFGEGSRLTVL.

This clone showed up just once. The chain recombines TRBV10-2 with TRBJ2-5; 10 nucleotides align to TRBD2. Trimming removed 7 bases from V and 1 base from J; junction bases left unmatched: 6. CDR1 and CDR2 from the germline V gene are WSHSY and SAAADI. The CDR3 covers 15 residues. CDR3 sequence (DNA): TGCGCCAGCAAAAATAGCGGGGGGTCCCAAGAGACCCAGTACTTC. Amino acids: CASKNSGGSQETQYF.

The rearrangement joins TRBV7-8 to TRBJ1-4, with TRBD1 matching 8 bases. The germline gives CDR1 SGHVS, CDR2 FQNEAQ. The CDR3 contains 13 residues. V dropped 5 bases and J dropped 10; count of bases not matched to a gene: 6. The CDR3 DNA follows: TGTGCCAGCAGCACTCAACAGGGGGGAAAACTGTTTTTT. Translation: CASSTQQGGKLFF.

The V call is TRBV19, the J call TRBJ2-3; 9 bases map to TRBD1. CDR1 LNHDA and CDR2 SQIVND come from the germline V gene (reference sequence). The CDR3 sequence is 15 residues long. The J segment lost 4 bases and the V segment lost 3 bases, leaving 5 bases of the junction unmatched. The CDR3 bases are TGTGCCAGTAGTATTCAGGGACAGGGATCAGATACGCAGTATTTT. This encodes CASSIQGQGSDTQYF.

V usage is TRBV6-2 or TRBV6-3 and J usage is TRBJ2-2; D remains unclear. V lost 2 bases and J lost 7, with 8 bases in between. Germline CDR1 and CDR2: MNHEY and SVGEGT. The CDR3 length is 13 residues. The CDR3 reads CASSYKASGELFF. The DNA for the CDR3 is TGTGCCAGCAGTTACAAGGCTAGCGGGGAGCTGTTTTTT.

The rearrangement uses TRBV11-2 and TRBJ2-7; D may be TRBD2 (5 bases). The ends were cut back, 1 base at V and 5 bases at J, with 6 bases in the middle. Germline loops: CDR1 SGHAT, CDR2 FQNNGV. CDR3 length equals 12 residues. CDR3 loop: CASSLVANEQYF. The CDR3 coding sequence is TGTGCCAGCAGCTTAGTAGCGAACGAGCAGTACTTC.

The table lists this clone with a count of one. The chain carries TRBV7-9 and TRBJ1-5; D is unclear. Trimming cost V 1 base and J 7 bases, with 5 bases left between them. This CDR3 comprises 12 residues. The germline V gene has CDR1 SEHNR and CDR2 FQNEAQ (reference sequence). CDR3 loop: CASSLDVQPQHF. CDR3 coding DNA: TGTGCCAGCAGCTTAGACGTACAGCCCCAGCATTTT.

The chain employs TRBV28 and TRBJ2-1; D is unresolved. Trimming removed 5 bases at V and 6 bases at J, with 14 bases between. CDR3 length: 14 amino acids. The germline V gene encodes CDR1 MDHEN and CDR2 SYDVKM. CDR3 nucleotide sequence: TGTGCCAGCAGTGCCCCTTACAGAGGCAATGAGCAGTTCTTC. It encodes CASSAPYRGNEQFF.

The V call is TRBV29-1, the J call TRBJ1-2, with a weak D call TRBD1 (6 bases). The germline V gene has CDR1 SQVTM and CDR2 ANQGSEA. V lost 4 bases and J 0 bases, leaving 12 bases between the germline ends. The CDR3 is 14 amino acids. CDR3 sequence (DNA): TGCAGCGTTGCCCCCACAGGGACTAACTATGGCTACACCTTC. It is translated as CSVAPTGTNYGYTF.

This chain uses TRBV7-2 with TRBJ2-3; possible D gene TRBD2, 6 bases. V was trimmed by 4 bases and J by 4 bases, leaving 12 bases between them. In germline, CDR1 is SGHTA, CDR2 FQGNSA. The CDR3 covers 14 residues. CDR3 DNA: TGTGCCAGCAGCTCACTCCGCGGGGCAGATACGCAGTATTTT. This codes for CASSSLRGADTQYF.